One sample yielded the 15 T cell receptor beta chains listed below, sequenced in a study of CD8 T cells in ankylosing spondylitis (dated by TCRdb to between 2016 and 2019). What the authors observed across the whole study: Blood from ankylosing spondylitis patients appeared to be characterized by a TCR beta motif made up of under ten highly homologous amino acid variants.

The library came from 5' RACE. Instrument on record: Illumina HiSeq 2500. TCRdb reran the public reads through fastp at Q25 and MiXCR, keeping productive beta chains. Records with the same CDR3 protein are collapsed into one entry carrying the most frequent genes and DNA. In all, the sample holds about 540,000 distinct CDR3 sequences, and approximately 12% of those were seen once. In total, the top ten clones hold around 6.8% of the sample. For these TCRs, the target antigens are not known. The sample consisted of blood, either unsorted or a sorted T cell fraction (not recorded which). The receptor set was obtained from a male donor with ankylosing spondylitis.

This rearrangement joins TRBV5-1 to TRBJ1-1, with D unresolved. CDR3 size: 16 residues. Germline-derived CDR1 and CDR2 are SGHRS and YFSETQ. The germline V and J ends were trimmed by 1 base and 0 bases, with 13 bases remaining between them. The CDR3 reads CASSLSPTSMNTEAFF. The CDR3 DNA reads TGCGCCAGCAGCTTGTCCCCGACAAGCATGAACACTGAAGCTTTCTTT.

This clonotype has ten or more counts. V and J are TRBV5-1 and TRBJ2-1; 13 bases match TRBD2. Germline assignment: CDR1 SGHRS and CDR2 YFSETQ. The CDR3 has 16 residues. Trimming took 4 bases from V and 14 from J; bases not matched to a gene: 15. CDR3 nucleotide sequence: TGCGCCAGCAGCCAGGGACTAGCGGGAATTGAGGAAGCCAAGTTCTTC. Protein sequence: CASSQGLAGIEEAKFF.

At least ten counts were recorded for this clonotype. The chain couples TRBV3-1 to TRBJ1-1; D is possibly TRBD1 (5 bases). The CDR3 length is 14 residues. Trimming removed 4 bases from V and 0 bases from J, with 9 bases in between. The germline V gene has CDR1 LGHDT and CDR2 YNNKEL (reference sequence). The CDR3, as DNA: TGTGCCAGCAGCCCCCCAGGGATGAACACTGAAGCTTTCTTT. Translating it yields CASSPPGMNTEAFF.

The rearrangement joins TRBV4-2 to TRBJ1-2; D not resolved. V was pared by 8 bases and J by 0 bases, with 16 bases between. This CDR3 has 15 residues. CDR1 is LGHNA and CDR2 is YNFKEQ in the germline V gene. CDR3 DNA sequence: TGTGCCAGCTTTAAGGAAGGAGCCTCTAACTATGGCTACACCTTC. This encodes CASFKEGASNYGYTF.

Ten or more counts support this clonotype. V and J are TRBV6-5 and TRBJ2-1; possibly TRBD1 or TRBD2 for D (5 bases each). The V gene's germline CDR1 is MNHEY and CDR2 SVGAGI. With 2 bases removed from V and 6 bases from J, the gap between germline ends came to 11 bases. The CDR3 spans 14 residues. CDR3 sequence reads: CASSYKTRGNEQFF. The DNA of the CDR3 is TGTGCCAGCAGTTACAAGACGAGGGGCAATGAGCAGTTCTTC.

This chain uses TRBV20-1 with TRBJ2-3; weak D call: TRBD2 (5 bases). In germline, CDR1 is DFQATT, CDR2 SNEGSKA (reference sequence). This CDR3 region has 16 residues. With 3 bases removed from V and 0 bases from J, the gap between germline ends came to 16 bases. DNA of the CDR3: TGCAGTGCTAGGGTCGCTAGTGGCGGGAGCACAGATACGCAGTATTTT. Protein sequence: CSARVASGGSTDTQYF.

V is TRBV20-1 and J is TRBJ2-2; 10 nucleotides agree with TRBD2. Trimming cost V 2 bases and J 7 bases; bases outside gene matches: 10. Germline CDR1 DFQATT, CDR2 SNEGSKA (reference sequence). The CDR3 consists of 16 residues. The chain's CDR3 is CSARTSGAPFGGELFF. The CDR3 nucleotides read TGCAGTGCTAGAACTAGCGGGGCGCCGTTCGGCGGGGAGCTGTTTTTT.

The CDR3 DNA is TGCGCCAGCAGCACAAGCTTGGGGGGTCGGGAGACCCAGTACTTC. It yields the protein CASSTSLGGRETQYF. This sequence joins TRBV5-1 and TRBJ2-5; D is possibly TRBD2 (6 bases). The CDR3 extends over 15 amino acids. CDR1 and CDR2 from the germline V gene are SGHRS and YFSETQ. V shed 4 bases and J shed 5 bases, with 18 bases lying between them.

As to this clonotype: A read error may explain this, as a much larger clone is one base away. The CDR3 loop reads CSAGGGSNQPRHF. For the CDR3, the DNA is TGCAGTGCTGGCGGGGGTAGCAATCAGCCCCGGCATTTT. The chain has TRBV20-1 and TRBJ1-5, with TRBD1 as a possible D gene (5 bases). In germline, CDR1 is DFQATT, CDR2 SNEGSKA (reference sequence). The CDR3 is 13 residues long.

A few counts support this clonotype. The V call is TRBV20-1, the J call TRBJ1-5, with TRBD1 as a possible D gene (5 bases). Between the trimmed V and J ends, which lost 7 bases and 0 bases, there was a span of 16 bases. There are 15 residues in the CDR3. Per the germline V gene, CDR1 is DFQATT and CDR2 is SNEGSKA (reference sequence). The CDR3 is CSVSTDLYSNQPQHF. CDR3 nucleotides: TGCAGTGTATCGACAGATTTATATAGCAATCAGCCCCAGCATTTT.

The chain combines TRBV4-2 with TRBJ1-5; no definite D call. The CDR3 is 14 residues long. V was shortened by 0 bases and J by 3 bases, with 6 bases between the two germline ends. Germline loops: CDR1 LGHNA, CDR2 YNFKEQ. In DNA form, the CDR3 reads TGTGCCAGCAGCCAAGACCCGGACAATCAGCCCCAGCATTTT. Its protein product is CASSQDPDNQPQHF.

In this sample, this clonotype turned up a few times. The chain links TRBV29-1 to TRBJ2-3; a possible D gene is TRBD2 (6 bases). Germline V gives CDR1 SQVTM, CDR2 ANQGSEA. Trimming removed 7 bases from V and 6 bases from J, with 17 bases in between. This CDR3 region has 13 residues. The CDR3 sequence: CSARGAARDTQYF. In DNA, the CDR3 is TGCAGCGCGCGGGGAGCGGCCAGGGATACGCAGTATTTT.

A few counts support this clonotype. DNA for the CDR3: TGTGCCAGCAGCCAGAGCCATTTCTCTGAAGCTTTCTTT. This translates into CASSQSHFSEAFF. The V and J genes are TRBV3-1 and TRBJ1-1; no clear D. Germline lookup yields CDR1 LGHDT and CDR2 YNNKEL (reference sequence). The V end lost 3 bases, the J end lost 6 bases, and 11 bases lay between the germline ends. The CDR3 has 13 residues.

This rearrangement joins TRBV20-1 to TRBJ2-6, with unresolved D. The germline V gene has CDR1 DFQATT and CDR2 SNEGSKA (reference sequence). The CDR3 is 16 residues long. Trimming shortened V by 3 bases and J by 0 bases, and 12 bases separated the two germline ends. The CDR3 reads CSASESKYSGANVLTF. CDR3 DNA sequence: TGCAGTGCTAGCGAAAGTAAATACTCTGGGGCCAACGTCCTGACTTTC.

This clonotype has a handful of counts. This chain joins TRBV20-1 and TRBJ2-6; D not certain. V was cut by 1 base and J by 2 bases, with 12 bases left in between. CDR1 DFQATT and CDR2 SNEGSKA come from the germline V gene (reference sequence). CDR3 length: 16 residues. CDR3 loop: CSARVMGVPGANVLTF. In nucleotides, the CDR3 is TGCAGTGCTAGAGTGATGGGCGTCCCTGGGGCCAACGTCCTGACTTTC.